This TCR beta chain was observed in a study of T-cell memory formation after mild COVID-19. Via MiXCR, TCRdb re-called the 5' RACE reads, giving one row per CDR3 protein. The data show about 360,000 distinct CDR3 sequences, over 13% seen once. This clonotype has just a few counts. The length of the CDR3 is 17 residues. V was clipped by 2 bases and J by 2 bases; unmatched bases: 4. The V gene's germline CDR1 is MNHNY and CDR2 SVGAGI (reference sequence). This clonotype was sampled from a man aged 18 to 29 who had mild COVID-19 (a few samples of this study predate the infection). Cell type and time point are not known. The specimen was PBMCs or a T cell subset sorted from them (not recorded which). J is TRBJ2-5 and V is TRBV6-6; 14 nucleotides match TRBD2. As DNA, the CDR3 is TGTGCCAGCAGTTACACGACTAGCGGGGGGGAGCAAGAGACCCAGTACTTC. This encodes CASSYTTSGGEQETQYF.